The next 18 T cell receptor beta chains were all read from a single sample in a study of blood T cell repertoires in COVID-19. Clones were sequenced by immunoSEQ multiplex PCR, and TCRdb holds only the in-frame ones, with some missing. Seen here are about 670,000 clones, about 87% observed once, and the top ten hold 0.2% to 0.3%. Sequenced material: peripheral blood. The receptors come from a woman younger than 30 with acute or convalescent COVID-19.

The CDR3 here is CASSQNIGGTGANVLTF. CDR3 DNA: TGTGCCAGCAGCCAAAACATCGGGGGAACTGGGGCCAACGTCCTGACTTTC. V is TRBV4-2 and J is TRBJ2-6; D is perhaps TRBD2 (6 bases). The germline V and J ends were trimmed by 2 bases and 2 bases, with 13 bases remaining between them. The V gene's germline CDR1 is LGHNA and CDR2 YNFKEQ. This CDR3 contains 17 residues.

The chain has TRBV2 and TRBJ1-2; D gene uncertain. Trimming stripped 5 bases from V and 2 bases from J, with 9 bases between. The CDR3 is 13 amino acids. Looked up from germline, CDR1 is SNHLY and CDR2 is FYNNEI. For the CDR3, the DNA is TGTGCCAGCAGTAGAGTGATAAACTATGGCTACACCTTC. Protein: CASSRVINYGYTF. Complete variable domain (other parts from reference TRBV2 and TRBJ1-2): EPEVTQTPSHQVTQMGQEVILRCVPISNHLYFYWYRQILGQKVEFLVSFYNNEISEKSEIFDDQFSVERPDGSNFTLKIRSTKLEDSAMYFCASSRVINYGYTFGSGTRLTVV.

This clone appeared once. V and J are TRBV5-4 and TRBJ2-2; TRBD2 matches at 9 bases. The CDR3 extends over 16 amino acids. Germline loops: CDR1 SGHNT, CDR2 YYREEE (reference sequence). Trimming removed 4 bases from V and 4 bases from J; junction bases left unmatched: 8. Here the CDR3 DNA reads TGTGCCAGCAGCCCCCCCGGCGGGGGGGGCACCGGGGAGCTGTTTTTT. It is translated as CASSPPGGGGTGELFF.

V usage is TRBV19 and J usage is TRBJ1-5, with D perhaps TRBD1 (5 bases). Trimming shortened V by 7 bases and J by 8 bases, and 12 bases separated the two germline ends. Germline-derived CDR1 and CDR2 are LNHDA and SQIVND (reference sequence). The CDR3 sequence is 12 residues long. Here the CDR3 DNA reads TGTGCCAGTACCCCGGGGGGGAAGCCCCAGCATTTT. Protein: CASTPGGKPQHF.

For the CDR3, the DNA is TGTGCCAGCAGCGTAAATTCAAACACTGAAGCTTTCTTT. The encoded protein is CASSVNSNTEAFF. The rearrangement joins TRBV9 to TRBJ1-1; D gene unclear. Germline V gene sequence: CDR1 SGDLS, CDR2 YYNGEE. V lost 1 base to trimming and J lost 2 bases, with 6 bases between them. The CDR3 length is 13 residues.

The chain joins TRBV6-2 or TRBV6-3 to TRBJ2-3; 7 bases are shared with TRBD2. The V and J ends lost 2 bases and 6 bases, in that order; junction bases with no gene match: 8. This CDR3 has 15 amino acids. The V gene's germline CDR1 is MNHEY and CDR2 SVGEGT. For the CDR3, the DNA is TGTGCCAGCAGTTACCGTGCGGGAGATACCGATACGCAGTATTTT. Amino acids: CASSYRAGDTDTQYF.

This sequence joins TRBV9 and TRBJ2-1, with a weak D call TRBD2 (7 bases). In germline, CDR1 is SGDLS, CDR2 YYNGEE. Trimming shortened V by 0 bases and J by 2 bases, and 9 bases separated the two germline ends. The CDR3 spans 15 residues. The CDR3 reads CASSVVGGPYNEQFF. DNA for the CDR3: TGTGCCAGCAGCGTAGTCGGGGGGCCCTACAATGAGCAGTTCTTC. The variable domain in full, with the rest retrieved from reference TRBV9 and TRBJ2-1, is DSGVTQTPKHLITATGQRVTLRCSPRSGDLSVYWYQQSLDQGLQFLIQYYNGEERAKGNILERFSAQQFPDLHSELNLSSLELGDSALYFCASSVVGGPYNEQFFGPGTRLTVL.

The rearrangement joins TRBV12-3 or TRBV12-4 to TRBJ1-2; D remains unclear. V lost 1 base, J lost 8 bases, and 5 bases lay in between. CDR3 length: 11 amino acids. The CDR3 loop is CASSLDRGYTF. In nucleotides, the CDR3 is TGTGCCAGCAGTTTAGACAGAGGCTACACCTTC.

The genes are TRBV15 and TRBJ2-1; no definite D call. Germline V gives CDR1 LNHNV, CDR2 YYDKDF (reference sequence). Trimming cost V 3 bases and J 5 bases, with 8 bases left between them. The CDR3 totals 13 residues. CDR3 bases: TGTGCCACCAGCAGTACAGAGAACAATGAGCAGTTCTTC. This sequence encodes CATSSTENNEQFF.

The chain combines TRBV7-2 with TRBJ1-5; D is possibly TRBD1 (6 bases). The V gene lost 4 bases and the J gene lost 0 bases, with 13 bases spanning the gap. CDR3 size: 16 residues. CDR1 and CDR2 from the germline V gene are SGHTA and FQGNSA. Here the CDR3 DNA reads TGTGCCAGCAGCTCGAACAGGGATTATAGCAATCAGCCCCAGCATTTT. Its protein is CASSSNRDYSNQPQHF.

The chain has TRBV3-1 (or the pseudogene TRBV3-2) and TRBJ1-2, with 7 nucleotides matching TRBD1. This CDR3 region has 14 residues. The junction had 10 bases not matched to a gene; V was cut back by 4 bases and J by 8 bases. Germline CDR1 and CDR2: LGHDT and YNNKEL (reference sequence). In nucleotides, the CDR3 is TGTGCCAGCAGCCCACAGGGGTATTCGCGAGGCTACACCTTC. Translation gives CASSPQGYSRGYTF.

The sample holds one count of this clone. This chain connects TRBV25-1 to TRBJ1-3; 10 nucleotides match TRBD1. CDR1 is MGHDK, CDR2 SYGVNS, per germline. The trim removed 8 bases at V and 10 bases at J, leaving 8 bases unmatched. The CDR3 is made up of 13 amino acids. Here the CDR3 reads CASSGDRGFTIYF. The CDR3 DNA sequence: TGTGCCAGCTCCGGGGACAGGGGTTTTACCATATATTTT.

This clone was recorded only once. The rearrangement uses TRBV6-6 and TRBJ1-3, with D hard to call. CDR3 length: 14 residues. Germline V lookup: CDR1 MNHNY, CDR2 SVGAGI (reference sequence). V was trimmed by 6 bases and J by 3 bases, leaving 12 bases between them. The CDR3, as DNA: TGTGCCAGCAGCCCCCCGGGAGGTGGAAACACCATATATTTT. Residues: CASSPPGGGNTIYF.

V is TRBV27 and J is TRBJ2-7; 7 bases agree with TRBD1. Per germline, CDR1 MNHEY and CDR2 SMNVEV (reference sequence). There are 16 residues in the CDR3. V shed 5 bases and J 1 base; nucleotides not matched to a gene: 11. The CDR3 DNA follows: TGTGCCAGCAGTGGAAGGGAATCAGGGGGTTCCTACGAGCAGTACTTC. Translation: CASSGRESGGSYEQYF.

This chain joins TRBV5-4 and TRBJ1-1; maybe TRBD1 (6 bases). The CDR3 consists of 14 residues. Germline assignment: CDR1 SGHNT and CDR2 YYREEE (reference sequence). Trimming pared 4 bases from V and 10 bases from J, leaving 20 bases between. The CDR3 bases are TGTGCCAGCAGCCCACAGGGATCGGGAAGAAGAGCTTTCTTT. This translates into CASSPQGSGRRAFF.

The rearrangement links TRBV4-1 to TRBJ1-3; D is unclear. Germline V gives CDR1 MGHRA, CDR2 YSYEKL. The CDR3 has 15 residues. V was pared by 1 base and J by 4 bases, with 11 bases between. As DNA, the CDR3 is TGCGCCAGCAGCCAAGGGACTTCTGTGGGAAACACCATATATTTT. It yields the protein CASSQGTSVGNTIYF.

The chain combines TRBV12-5 with TRBJ2-7; D might be TRBD1 (6 bases). This CDR3 spans 18 amino acids. Germline V gives CDR1 LGHNT, CDR2 FRNRAP. With 2 bases removed from V and 1 base from J, the gap between germline ends came to 21 bases. The CDR3 DNA follows: TGTGCTAGTGGTTTGATATACCTCGGGACACCCTTTTCCTACGAGCAGTACTTC. It specifies CASGLIYLGTPFSYEQYF.

The chain couples TRBV6-5 to TRBJ1-1, with D possibly being TRBD1 (6 bases). Trimming took 2 bases from V and 6 from J, leaving 13 bases between them. Germline-derived CDR1 and CDR2 are MNHEY and SVGAGI. This CDR3 has 14 residues. The CDR3 DNA reads TGTGCCAGCAGTTACCTCCACAGGGACCCTGAAGCTTTCTTT. Translation: CASSYLHRDPEAFF.